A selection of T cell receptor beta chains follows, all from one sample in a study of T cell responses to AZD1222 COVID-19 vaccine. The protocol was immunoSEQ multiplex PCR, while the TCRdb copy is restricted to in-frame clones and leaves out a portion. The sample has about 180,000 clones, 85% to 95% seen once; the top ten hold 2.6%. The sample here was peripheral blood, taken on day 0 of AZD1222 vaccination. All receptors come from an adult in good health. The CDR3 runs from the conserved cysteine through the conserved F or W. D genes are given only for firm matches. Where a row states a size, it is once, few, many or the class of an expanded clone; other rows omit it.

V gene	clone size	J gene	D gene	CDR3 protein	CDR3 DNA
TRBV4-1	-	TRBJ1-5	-	CASSQDRAVKINQPQHF	TGCGCCAGCAGCCAAGATCGAGCAGTCAAGATCAATCAGCCCCAGCATTTT
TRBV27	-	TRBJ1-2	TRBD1	CASSYRQGSVDGYTF	TGTGCCAGCAGTTATCGACAGGGCAGCGTCGATGGCTACACCTTC
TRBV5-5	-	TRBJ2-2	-	CASSLGTRPSSTGELFF	TGTGCCAGCAGCTTGGGGACAAGACCCTCGAGCACCGGGGAGCTGTTTTTT
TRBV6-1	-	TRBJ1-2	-	CASSDDRGRSDYGYTF	TGTGCCAGCAGTGATGATCGGGGGCGAAGTGACTATGGCTACACCTTC
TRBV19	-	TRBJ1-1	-	CASSIGGGISEAFF	TGTGCCAGTAGTATAGGGGGGGGGATTTCTGAAGCTTTCTTT
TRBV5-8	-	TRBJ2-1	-	CASCLSGTWSSYNEQFF	TGTGCCAGCTGTCTGTCCGGGACTTGGAGCTCCTACAATGAGCAGTTCTTC
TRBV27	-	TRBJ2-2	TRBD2	CASSLLAGGPGGELFF	TGTGCCAGCAGTTTACTAGCGGGGGGGCCCGGCGGGGAGCTGTTTTTT
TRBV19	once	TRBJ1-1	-	CASSIVKNTEAFF	TGTGCCAGTAGTATAGTGAAGAACACTGAAGCTTTCTTT
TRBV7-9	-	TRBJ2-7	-	CASNQAGENYGYEQYF	TGTGCCAGCAACCAGGCCGGGGAGAACTACGGCTACGAGCAGTACTTC
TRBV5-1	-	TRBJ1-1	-	CASSRTGNTEAFF	TGCGCCAGCAGCAGAACAGGGAACACTGAAGCTTTCTTT
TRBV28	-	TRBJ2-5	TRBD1	CASRGTGQETQYF	TGTGCCAGCAGGGGGACAGGGCAAGAGACCCAGTACTTC
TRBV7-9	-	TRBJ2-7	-	CASSPRNYEQYF	TGTGCCAGCAGCCCCCGAAACTACGAGCAGTACTTC
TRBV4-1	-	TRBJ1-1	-	CASSQDQPRGGVNTEAFF	TGCGCCAGCAGCCAAGATCAGCCAAGGGGTGGAGTTAATACTGAAGCTTTCTTT
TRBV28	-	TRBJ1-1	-	CASRYTSEAFF	TGTGCCAGCAGGTACACATCTGAAGCTTTCTTT
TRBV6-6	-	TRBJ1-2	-	CASREGVLLYGYTF	TGTGCCAGCAGAGAGGGAGTTCTCCTTTATGGCTACACCTTC
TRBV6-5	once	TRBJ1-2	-	CASSRFAGGEGYTF	TGTGCCAGCAGTCGGTTTGCTGGAGGGGAGGGCTACACCTTC
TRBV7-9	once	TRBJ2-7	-	CASSQPGSREQYF	TGTGCCAGCAGCCAGCCGGGGAGTCGCGAGCAGTACTTC
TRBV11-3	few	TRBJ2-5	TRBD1	CASSLGTDRVQETQYF	TGTGCCAGCAGCTTAGGAACGGACAGGGTACAAGAGACCCAGTACTTC
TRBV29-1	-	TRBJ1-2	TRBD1	CSVETGDYGYTF	TGCAGCGTTGAGACAGGGGACTATGGCTACACCTTC
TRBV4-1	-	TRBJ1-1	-	CASSQEGGLSTEAFF	TGCGCCAGCAGCCAAGAAGGGGGGTTGTCCACTGAAGCTTTCTTT
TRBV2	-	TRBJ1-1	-	CASILGGKGAFF	TGTGCCAGCATCCTGGGGGGGAAGGGAGCTTTCTTT
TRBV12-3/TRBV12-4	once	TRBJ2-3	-	CASSRRDTQYF	TGTGCCAGCAGTCGTAGAGATACGCAGTATTTT
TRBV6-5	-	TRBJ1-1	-	CASSRADGEAFF	TGTGCCAGCAGCAGGGCCGACGGAGAAGCTTTCTTT
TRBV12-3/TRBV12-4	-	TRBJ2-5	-	CASGRGQETQYF	TGTGCCAGCGGCAGGGGACAAGAGACCCAGTACTTC
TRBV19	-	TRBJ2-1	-	CASTIQGGRNNNEQFF	TGTGCCAGTACCATACAAGGCGGCCGCAATAACAATGAGCAGTTCTTC
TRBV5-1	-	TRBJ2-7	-	CASSSDRTTEQYF	TGCGCCAGCAGCTCGGACAGGACTACGGAGCAGTACTTC
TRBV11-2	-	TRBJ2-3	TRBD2	CASSSGGSTDTQYF	TGTGCCAGCAGCTCCGGGGGGTCGACAGATACGCAGTATTTT
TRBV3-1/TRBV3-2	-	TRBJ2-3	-	CASSQDLWAPQGHTQYF	TGTGCCAGCAGCCAAGATTTGTGGGCCCCACAAGGACATACGCAGTATTTT
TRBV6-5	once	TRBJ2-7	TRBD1	CASTPGQGAYEQYF	TGTGCCAGCACTCCGGGACAGGGGGCCTACGAGCAGTACTTC
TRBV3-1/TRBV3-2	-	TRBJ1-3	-	CASSQAEGLTGNTIYF	TGTGCCAGCAGCCAAGCGGAGGGGTTAACTGGAAACACCATATATTTT
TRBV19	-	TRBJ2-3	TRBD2	CASSIGRGRDATDTQYF	TGTGCCAGTAGTATAGGTCGGGGGAGGGATGCCACAGATACGCAGTATTTT
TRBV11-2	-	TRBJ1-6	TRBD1	CASSRAGTGANNNSPLHF	TGTGCCAGCAGCCGGGCGGGGACAGGGGCCAACAATAATTCACCCCTCCACTTT
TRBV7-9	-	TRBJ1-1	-	CASSFPRLGASDTEAFF	TGTGCCAGCAGCTTTCCTCGTTTGGGGGCCTCGGACACTGAAGCTTTCTTT
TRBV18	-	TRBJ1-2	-	CASSPQGRDGYTF	TGTGCCAGCTCACCCCAGGGGAGAGATGGCTACACCTTC
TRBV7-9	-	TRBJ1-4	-	CASSLASVNEKLFF	TGTGCCAGCAGCTTAGCCAGCGTTAATGAAAAACTGTTTTTT
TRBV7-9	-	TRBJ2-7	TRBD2	CASSLATSGSPSYEQYF	TGTGCCAGCAGCTTAGCGACTAGCGGGAGCCCCTCCTACGAGCAGTACTTC
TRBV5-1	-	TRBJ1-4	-	CASSLEAGNEKLFF	TGCGCCAGCAGCTTGGAGGCGGGTAATGAAAAACTGTTTTTT
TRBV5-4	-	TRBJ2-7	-	CASSSTGPLSYEQYF	TGTGCCAGCAGCTCTACAGGGCCCCTTTCCTACGAGCAGTACTTC
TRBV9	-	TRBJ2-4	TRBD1	CASSARQGGSKDIQYF	TGTGCCAGCAGCGCCCGACAGGGTGGATCAAAAGACATTCAGTACTTC
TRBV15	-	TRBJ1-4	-	CATSRDREKLFF	TGTGCCACCAGCAGAGATCGAGAAAAACTGTTTTTT
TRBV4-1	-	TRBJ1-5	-	CASSQDGQFNQPQHF	TGCGCCAGCAGCCAAGATGGGCAGTTCAATCAGCCCCAGCATTTT
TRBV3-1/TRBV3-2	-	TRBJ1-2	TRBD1	CASSPGQGVGGYTF	TGTGCCAGCAGCCCCGGACAGGGCGTCGGTGGCTACACCTTC
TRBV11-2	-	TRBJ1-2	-	CASKGTNYGYTF	TGTGCCAGCAAGGGGACTAACTATGGCTACACCTTC
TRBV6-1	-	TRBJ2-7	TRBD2	CASRIAGGTSYEQYF	TGTGCCAGCAGAATAGCGGGAGGTACCTCCTACGAGCAGTACTTC
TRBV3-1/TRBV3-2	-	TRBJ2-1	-	CASSQDRGGEQFF	TGTGCCAGCAGCCAAGATAGGGGAGGTGAGCAGTTCTTC
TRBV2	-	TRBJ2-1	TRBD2	CATPSGSSYNEQFF	TGTGCCACCCCTAGCGGAAGCTCCTACAATGAGCAGTTCTTC
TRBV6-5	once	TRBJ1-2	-	CASSYSSSGRLRYTF	TGTGCCAGCAGTTACTCGAGCAGCGGTAGGCTACGCTACACCTTC
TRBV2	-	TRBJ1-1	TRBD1	CASRGFGTGGFNTEAFF	TGTGCCAGCAGGGGATTTGGGACAGGGGGGTTTAACACTGAAGCTTTCTTT
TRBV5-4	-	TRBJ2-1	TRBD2	CASSLREANEQFF	TGTGCCAGCAGCTTACGGGAGGCCAATGAGCAGTTCTTC
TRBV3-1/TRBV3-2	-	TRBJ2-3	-	CASSQGLAPDSTDTQYF	TGTGCCAGCAGCCAAGGCCTAGCGCCTGATAGCACAGATACGCAGTATTTT
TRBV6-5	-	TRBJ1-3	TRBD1	CASSNPDRVGNTIYF	TGTGCCAGCAGTAATCCTGACAGGGTGGGAAACACCATATATTTT
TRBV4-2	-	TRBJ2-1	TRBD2	CASSQGPAGSGIRDEQFF	TGTGCCAGCAGCCAAGGGCCCGCGGGTAGCGGGATTCGGGATGAGCAGTTCTTC
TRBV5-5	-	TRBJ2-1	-	CASSFFGGNEQFF	TGTGCCAGCAGCTTTTTCGGGGGCAATGAGCAGTTCTTC
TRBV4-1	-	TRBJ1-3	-	CASRSSSTAGNTIYF	TGCGCCAGCAGATCCTCAAGTACTGCTGGAAACACCATATATTTT
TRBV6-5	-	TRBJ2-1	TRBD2	CAAGLAGGYNEQFF	TGTGCCGCAGGACTAGCGGGTGGCTACAATGAGCAGTTCTTC
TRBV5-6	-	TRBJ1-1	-	CASSFWEGTEAFF	TGTGCCAGCAGCTTTTGGGAGGGCACTGAAGCTTTCTTT
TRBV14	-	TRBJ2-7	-	CASSQGQGGYEQYF	TGTGCCAGCAGCCAAGGGCAGGGAGGCTACGAGCAGTACTTC
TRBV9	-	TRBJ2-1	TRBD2	CASSVDPGTRINNEQFF	TGTGCCAGCAGCGTAGACCCCGGGACTAGGATTAACAATGAGCAGTTCTTC
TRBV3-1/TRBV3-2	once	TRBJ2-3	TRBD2	CASSPRTSGTTDTQYF	TGTGCCAGCAGCCCCCGGACTAGCGGGACCACAGATACGCAGTATTTT
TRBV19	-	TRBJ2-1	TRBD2	CASSIAGSGGSYNEQFF	TGTGCCAGTAGTATAGCGGGTAGCGGGGGATCCTACAATGAGCAGTTCTTC